What follows is one TCR beta chain and its context. Some clones are missing from TCRdb's copy, which holds only in-frame ones; the method was immunoSEQ multiplex PCR. The sample lists about 660,000 clones; approximately 87% were seen once. This entry comes from a study of shared T cell receptors in the human thymus. This sample also appeared in a second study, on human thymus T cells. That source adds: Donation came from healthy Finnish infants having corrective surgery for congenital heart defects. Within thymic and blood repertoires, V and J gene usage appeared to be biased. Related research described strongly overlapping thymic repertoires in unrelated people.

Sequenced input: thymocytes. This TCR derives from a boy younger than two with a congenital heart defect.

Here the CDR3 reads CASSLLIFTDVRTSSSEQYF. The CDR3 bases are TGTGCCAGCAGTTTATTGATTTTCACGGATGTCCGGACTAGTTCTTCCGAGCAGTACTTC. The chain has TRBV28 and TRBJ2-7; 7 bases align to TRBD2. The CDR3 sequence is 20 residues long. With V trimmed by 1 base and J by 6 bases, 24 bases remained unmatched. Germline CDR1 MDHEN, CDR2 SYDVKM.